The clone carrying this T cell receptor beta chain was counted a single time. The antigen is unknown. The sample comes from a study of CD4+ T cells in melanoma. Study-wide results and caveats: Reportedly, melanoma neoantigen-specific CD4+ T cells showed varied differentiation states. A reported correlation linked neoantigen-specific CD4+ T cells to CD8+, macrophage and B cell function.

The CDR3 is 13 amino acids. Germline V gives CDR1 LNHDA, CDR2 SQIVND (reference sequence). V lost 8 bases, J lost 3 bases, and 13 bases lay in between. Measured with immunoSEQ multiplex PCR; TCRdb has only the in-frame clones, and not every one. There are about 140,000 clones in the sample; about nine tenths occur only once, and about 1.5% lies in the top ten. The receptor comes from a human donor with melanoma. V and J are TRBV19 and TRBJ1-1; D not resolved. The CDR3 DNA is TGTGCCAGTTCCAGGAATACATACACTGAAGCTTTCTTT. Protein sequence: CASSRNTYTEAFF.